This TCR beta chain was observed in a study of T cell responses to AZD1222 COVID-19 vaccine. Study outcomes and limitations: White British donors predominated, females outnumbered males, and clonal diversity was possibly underestimated. Reportedly, nearly half of unique spike TCRs recognized epitopes outside B.1.351/B.1.1.7 mutations.

TCRdb keeps only in-frame clones here, not all; method: immunoSEQ multiplex PCR. Of over 100,000 clones in the sample, around 87% are singletons; the top ten hold less than 4.5%. The CDR3 sequence is 13 residues long. CDR1 SGHAT and CDR2 FQNNGV come from the germline V gene. The V end was cut by 1 base, the J end by 5 bases, with 8 bases between. This clone has more than one count but fewer than ten. Antigen specificity is unknown. This TCR was sampled from an adult in good health. V usage is TRBV11-2 and J usage is TRBJ1-2, with D unclear. Sequencing used peripheral blood, obtained on day 0 of AZD1222 vaccination. CDR3 residues: CASSLGGSYGYTF. As DNA, the CDR3 is TGTGCCAGCAGCTTAGGGGGTTCTTATGGCTACACCTTC. The entire variable domain, with the rest obtained from reference TRBV11-2 and TRBJ1-2, is as follows: EAGVAQSPRYKIIEKRQSVAFWCNPISGHATLYWYQQILGQGPKLLIQFQNNGVVDDSQLPKDRFSAERLKGVDSTLKIQPAKLEDSAVYLCASSLGGSYGYTFGSGTRLTVV.